The 19 T cell receptor beta chains listed next were all sequenced from one sample in a study of cytomegalovirus exposure and HLA in healthy donors. PCR amplification relied on 60 Vbeta primers (plus 13 Jbeta primers). This table comes from immunoSEQ multiplex PCR, and its TCRdb copy is limited to in-frame clones, with some not included. The table includes over 150,000 clones, almost 75% detected once. The sample taken for sequencing was PBMCs. All receptors derive from a woman younger than 45 in good health and CMV-seropositive.

The chain carries TRBV28 and TRBJ1-5, with TRBD1 matching over 9 bases. This CDR3 is 15 amino acids long. Trimming cost V 7 bases and J 7 bases; bases outside gene matches: 11. Germline loops: CDR1 MDHEN, CDR2 SYDVKM. The CDR3 region has the DNA TGTGCCAGCACCTCCGGGACAGGGAAGGGGCAGCCCCAGCATTTT. This sequence encodes CASTSGTGKGQPQHF.

The chain couples TRBV6-5 to TRBJ2-5, with no clear D. With 4 bases removed from V and 6 bases from J, the gap between germline ends came to 15 bases. The germline CDR1 and CDR2 sequences are MNHEY and SVGAGI. The CDR3 consists of 14 residues. CDR3 nucleotides: TGTGCCAGCAGTTCGCGTGGAGAATCACAGACCCAGTACTTC. Translation gives CASSSRGESQTQYF.

This rearrangement joins TRBV10-2 to TRBJ2-1; TRBD1 is a possible D gene (6 bases). CDR1 is WSHSY and CDR2 is SAAADI in the germline V gene. CDR3 length: 12 amino acids. V was cut by 6 bases and J by 10 bases, with 13 bases left in between. CDR3 amino acids: CASSTGTAEQFF. The CDR3 DNA follows: TGCGCCAGCAGCACAGGGACCGCCGAGCAGTTCTTC.

The chain is built from TRBV11-2 and TRBJ2-1; 11 bases agree with TRBD2. CDR3 length: 17 amino acids. V lost 4 bases to trimming and J lost 4 bases; unmatched junction nucleotides: 9. Germline V gene data show CDR1 as SGHAT and CDR2 as FQNNGV. This chain's CDR3 is CASSSRVASGRYNEQFF. CDR3 coding DNA: TGTGCCAGCAGCTCAAGGGTCGCTAGCGGGAGGTACAATGAGCAGTTCTTC.

This sequence joins TRBV7-2 and TRBJ2-3, with D possibly TRBD1 on 6 matching bases. V lost 5 bases and J 5 bases, leaving 23 bases between the germline ends. There are 17 residues in the CDR3. Germline CDR1 and CDR2: SGHTA and FQGNSA. The chain's CDR3 is CASSPRGGQRYIDTQYF. CDR3 nucleotides: TGTGCCAGCAGCCCCAGGGGCGGGCAGAGATATATAGATACGCAGTATTTT.

This clone was recorded only once. The rearrangement uses TRBV5-4 and TRBJ2-1, with a tentative D call TRBD1 (6 bases). V gave up 0 bases and J gave up 7 bases, with 14 bases separating them. Germline CDR1 reads SGHNT; CDR2 reads YYREEE (reference sequence). This CDR3 is built from 15 residues. The CDR3 loop reads CASSLVRGSRNEQFF. The CDR3 coding sequence is TGTGCCAGCAGCTTGGTGAGGGGGTCGCGGAATGAGCAGTTCTTC.

This clone came up once. The genes are TRBV14 and TRBJ2-5, with D perhaps TRBD2 (6 bases). The tail of the sequence fits TRBJ2-7 better, so the J call may be wrong. This CDR3 has 13 residues. Germline assignment: CDR1 SGHDN and CDR2 FVKESK. CDR3 coding DNA: TGTGCCAGCAGCCAGGGACTGATCTACGAGCAGTACTTC. Translation: CASSQGLIYEQYF.

This clone was counted only a few times. V usage is TRBV4-2 and J usage is TRBJ2-3, with D possibly being TRBD2 (5 bases). Germline values: CDR1 LGHNA, CDR2 YNFKEQ. V shed 1 base and J shed 1 base, with 12 bases lying between them. CDR3 size: 16 residues. DNA for the CDR3: TGTGCCAGCAGCCAAGGTGGGAGCTCCCGCACAGATACGCAGTATTTT. It yields the protein CASSQGGSSRTDTQYF.

The table lists this clone with a count of one. V is TRBV5-4 and J is TRBJ2-1; D uncertain. Germline lookup yields CDR1 SGHNT and CDR2 YYREEE (reference sequence). This CDR3 spans 14 amino acids. The V end was cut by 4 bases, the J end by 0 bases, with 8 bases between. The CDR3 region is CASSPESSYNEQFF. For the CDR3, the DNA is TGTGCCAGCAGCCCCGAGAGCTCCTACAATGAGCAGTTCTTC.

This clone has just one count. This chain connects TRBV9 to TRBJ2-5; maybe TRBD2 (6 bases). The CDR3 has 14 amino acids. The germline V and J ends were trimmed by 2 bases and 2 bases, with 10 bases remaining between them. Germline values: CDR1 SGDLS, CDR2 YYNGEE. CDR3 DNA: TGTGCCAGCAGCGTGGGGGGACTTCAAGAGACCCAGTACTTC. Translating gives CASSVGGLQETQYF.

V is TRBV5-6 and J is TRBJ1-2; D gene ambiguous. The V gene's germline CDR1 is SGHDT and CDR2 YYEEEE. Trimming removed 4 bases from V and 2 bases from J, with 15 bases in between. The CDR3 has 15 amino acids. The chain's CDR3 is CASSLAMAANYGYTF. As DNA, the CDR3 is TGTGCCAGCAGCCTCGCCATGGCGGCCAACTATGGCTACACCTTC.

The V call is TRBV4-1, the J call TRBJ2-5; TRBD2 agrees at 11 bases. This CDR3 contains 18 residues. Germline trimming cut 0 bases from V and 7 bases from J; bases unmatched to any gene: 13. In germline, CDR1 is MGHRA, CDR2 YSYEKL. This CDR3 is CASSQDQTSGTGPGTQYF. In DNA, the CDR3 is TGCGCCAGCAGCCAAGACCAGACTAGCGGGACGGGACCGGGGACCCAGTACTTC.

The chain has TRBV4-1 and TRBJ2-2; D not certain. Germline CDR1 MGHRA, CDR2 YSYEKL. The CDR3 spans 15 residues. V lost 8 bases and J 2 bases, leaving 15 bases between the germline ends. CDR3 bases: TGCGCCAGCGCCAGAGAGGCGAGAAACACCGGGGAGCTGTTTTTT. It is translated as CASAREARNTGELFF.

The CDR3 DNA reads as TGTGCCAGCAGCCAGACAGCGGGCTCTGGAAACACCATATATTTT. As protein: CASSQTAGSGNTIYF. The chain joins TRBV7-9 to TRBJ1-3, with TRBD1 as a possible D gene (5 bases). CDR3 size: 15 residues. V was pared by 5 bases and J by 0 bases, with 11 bases between. Germline V gene data show CDR1 as SEHNR and CDR2 as FQNEAQ (reference sequence).

This clone was observed a single time. The V call is TRBV6-5, the J call TRBJ1-1, with TRBD1 identical over 8 bases. The CDR3 consists of 13 residues. V was clipped by 5 bases and J by 4 bases; unmatched bases: 3. Germline CDR1 is MNHEY and CDR2 is SVGAGI. The CDR3: CASSRTGGTEAFF. The DNA of the CDR3 is TGTGCCAGCAGTCGCACAGGGGGCACTGAAGCTTTCTTT.

The sample holds one count of this clone. This chain uses TRBV10-2 with TRBJ2-7; unclear D gene. Per germline, CDR1 WSHSY and CDR2 SAAADI. CDR3 length: 13 residues. V was cut by 4 bases and J by 2 bases, with 9 bases left in between. The CDR3 DNA sequence: TGCGCCAGCAGTGGACTGGTAACCTACGAGCAGTACTTC. Residues: CASSGLVTYEQYF.

This clone was counted a single time. The chain couples TRBV27 to TRBJ1-6; D gene uncertain. CDR3 size: 14 residues. V lost 2 bases, J lost 4 bases, and 6 bases lay in between. CDR1 MNHEY and CDR2 SMNVEV come from the germline V gene (reference sequence). CDR3 amino acids: CASSLGGYNSPLHF. The DNA of the CDR3 is TGTGCCAGCAGTTTAGGCGGGTATAATTCACCCCTCCACTTT.

This chain joins TRBV12-5 and TRBJ1-5; no firm D call. V was shortened by 3 bases and J by 4 bases, with 7 bases between the two germline ends. CDR1 is LGHNT and CDR2 is FRNRAP in the germline V gene. CDR3 length: 13 residues. CDR3 DNA sequence: TGTGCTAGTGGTTTTAAGGAGAATCAGCCCCAGCATTTT. The encoded protein is CASGFKENQPQHF.

The chain is built from TRBV5-1 and TRBJ2-2, with D possibly being TRBD1 (7 bases). CDR3 length equals 15 residues. Germline assignment: CDR1 SGHRS and CDR2 YFSETQ. V lost 5 bases and J lost 1, with 12 bases in between. In DNA, the CDR3 is TGCGCCAGCAGGAGGGGGCGGGAGAACACCGGGGAGCTGTTTTTT. Translating it yields CASRRGRENTGELFF.